These 20 T cell receptor beta chains were all obtained from the same sample, sequenced in a study of T cells in Graves' hyperthyroidism and ophthalmopathy. From RNA transcripts, TCR beta CDR3 regions were amplified. The HTBI primer set was used in a first-round RT-PCR of the TCR CDR3. TCRdb passed the multiplex PCR reads through MiXCR, listing each CDR3 protein once. The repertoire holds hundreds of thousands of distinct CDR3 sequences, around 46% seen once, with just under 8.5% in the top ten. The sample consisted of peripheral blood or thyroid tissue (not recorded which). The receptors were gathered from a woman between 18 and 30 years old with Graves' hyperthyroidism.

This CDR3 is CASSWIGGSPYEQYF. The CDR3 DNA reads TGTGCCAGCAGCTGGATCGGAGGGTCACCCTACGAGCAGTACTTC. This chain joins TRBV7-8 and TRBJ2-7; possibly TRBD2 for D (6 bases). With 4 bases removed from V and 2 bases from J, the gap between germline ends came to 15 bases. CDR3 length: 15 amino acids. Germline values: CDR1 SGHVS, CDR2 FQNEAQ.

This sequence joins TRBV24-1 and TRBJ1-2; 8 bases map to TRBD1. J lost 5 bases, V lost 7 bases, and 8 bases had no gene match. From germline, CDR1 is KGHDR and CDR2 SFDVKD. The CDR3 runs to 14 residues. The CDR3 DNA follows: TGTGCCACCAGCACAGGACAGGGTAAATATGGCTACACCTTC. It is translated as CATSTGQGKYGYTF.

This clonotype was recorded many times. J is TRBJ1-2 and V is TRBV29-1; 8 bases match TRBD1. Germline assignment: CDR1 SQVTM and CDR2 ANQGSEA. Trimming removed 4 bases from V and 5 bases from J; junction bases left unmatched: 6. This CDR3 is 13 amino acids long. CDR3 DNA sequence: TGCAGCGTTGGGGACAGGTCGGAATATGGCTACACCTTC. This gives the protein CSVGDRSEYGYTF.

The gene calls are TRBV7-2 and TRBJ1-6; no clear D. This CDR3 contains 13 residues. The germline V and J ends were trimmed by 8 bases and 5 bases, with 10 bases remaining between them. CDR1 is SGHTA, CDR2 FQGNSA, per germline. CDR3 region: CASRPGDNSPLHF. DNA of the CDR3: TGTGCCAGCCGCCCCGGGGATAATTCACCCCTCCACTTT.

The chain employs TRBV4-2 and TRBJ1-5; D remains ambiguous. V gave up 0 bases and J gave up 9 bases, with 18 bases separating them. There are 16 residues in the CDR3. CDR1 and CDR2 (germline): LGHNA, YNFKEQ. DNA for the CDR3: TGTGCCAGCAGCCAAGATTTGGGCGGACCAAGAAGGCCCCAGCATTTT. Translated: CASSQDLGGPRRPQHF.

This chain uses TRBV10-3 with TRBJ1-2, with TRBD1 identical over 7 bases. Losses at the gene ends were 10 bases for V and 4 bases for J; bases not matched to a gene: 12. The CDR3 totals 14 residues. Germline V CDR1 and CDR2: ENHRY, SYGVKD. CDR3 amino acids: CASITRRDSYGYTF. CDR3 coding DNA: TGTGCCAGCATCACCCGTCGGGACAGCTATGGCTACACCTTC.

With respect to this clonotype: One junction end disagrees with the germline gene, perhaps due to a read error. The chain has TRBV19 and TRBJ1-4; D is ambiguous. This CDR3 has 14 amino acids. Germline loops: CDR1 LNHDA, CDR2 SQIVND (reference sequence). The CDR3 spells CASSVDATNEKLFF. The CDR3 DNA is TGTGCCAGTAGTGTAGATGCAACTAATGAAAAACTGTTTTTT.

Many counts were recorded for this clonotype. The rearrangement joins TRBV10-3 to TRBJ1-5; D unresolved. V was clipped by 7 bases and J by 6 bases, with 22 bases between them. Per the germline V gene, CDR1 is ENHRY and CDR2 is SYGVKD. This CDR3 comprises 16 residues. CDR3 loop: CAIILGQTIWGQPQHF. In DNA, the CDR3 is TGTGCCATCATACTAGGGCAGACGATTTGGGGTCAGCCCCAGCATTTT.

This clonotype was observed many times. The chain joins TRBV10-3 to TRBJ2-5; 12 nucleotides align to TRBD2. The CDR3 length is 15 residues. The V segment lost 4 bases and the J segment 3 bases; nucleotides outside the gene matches: 3. Germline CDR1 and CDR2: ENHRY and SYGVKD. This chain's CDR3 is CAISVRLAGEETQYF. Written as DNA, the CDR3 is TGTGCCATCAGTGTCCGACTAGCGGGAGAAGAGACCCAGTACTTC.

V is TRBV25-1 and J is TRBJ2-7, with TRBD2 as a possible D gene (6 bases). In germline, CDR1 is MGHDK, CDR2 SYGVNS. V was clipped by 5 bases and J by 4 bases, with 12 bases between them. CDR3 length equals 13 residues. The CDR3 spells CASSYGGEYEQYF. The CDR3 nucleotides read TGTGCCAGCAGTTACGGGGGAGAATACGAGCAGTACTTC.

This clonotype showed up many times. This chain uses TRBV2 with TRBJ2-5; D not certain. The CDR3 totals 14 residues. The V end lost 5 bases, the J end lost 5 bases, and 15 bases lay between the germline ends. From germline, CDR1 is SNHLY and CDR2 FYNNEI. CDR3 nucleotides: TGTGCCAGCAGTTCGTCGCATCGGGTGGAGACCCAGTACTTC. Amino acids: CASSSSHRVETQYF.

This clonotype has more than one count but fewer than ten. The CDR3 sequence is CASSFVRYEQYF. The DNA for the CDR3 is TGTGCCAGCAGTTTTGTCCGCTACGAGCAGTACTTC. V gene TRBV12-3 or TRBV12-4 combines with J gene TRBJ2-7; D ambiguous. This CDR3 is built from 12 residues. V lost 3 bases and J lost 3, with 6 bases in between.

In its sample, this clonotype was seen many times. The gene calls are TRBV20-1 and TRBJ1-2; D uncertain. CDR3 length: 11 residues. Germline CDR1 is DFQATT and CDR2 is SNEGSKA (reference sequence). Trimming stripped 4 bases from V and 2 bases from J, with 5 bases between. CDR3 bases: TGCAGTGCTAACACCAACTATGGCTACACCTTC. This codes for CSANTNYGYTF.

The chain has TRBV19 and TRBJ1-5; a weak D match, TRBD1 (6 bases). The V gene lost 4 bases and the J gene lost 9 bases, with 16 bases spanning the gap. The germline gives CDR1 LNHDA, CDR2 SQIVND (reference sequence). This CDR3 has 14 amino acids. CDR3 sequence: CASSTDGGASPQHF. The DNA for the CDR3 is TGTGCCAGTAGTACCGACGGGGGGGCATCGCCCCAGCATTTT.

This rearrangement joins TRBV7-8 to TRBJ2-2; either TRBD1 or TRBD2 may fit D (5 bases each). Germline CDR1 and CDR2: SGHVS and FQNEAQ. Trimming took 6 bases from V and 4 from J, leaving 12 bases between them. There are 14 residues in the CDR3. CDR3 sequence reads: CASRWGPSTGELFF. The DNA for the CDR3 is TGTGCCAGCAGATGGGGACCGAGCACCGGGGAGCTGTTTTTT.

Comment on this clonotype: A much larger clone lies one base from this, so it may be a read error. This chain links TRBV29-1 with TRBJ2-5; possibly TRBD2 for D (6 bases). With 8 bases removed from V and 3 bases from J, the gap between germline ends came to 16 bases. This CDR3 contains 13 residues. The germline V gene has CDR1 SQVTM and CDR2 ANQGSEA. This chain's CDR3 is CSQRGGLEETQYF. The CDR3 DNA is TGCAGCCAAAGGGGAGGTCTAGAAGAGACCCAGTACTTC.

The chain links TRBV12-5 to TRBJ1-5; 9 nucleotides line up with TRBD1. CDR1 and CDR2 from the germline V gene are LGHNT and FRNRAP. The CDR3 totals 16 residues. The ends lost 4 bases at V and 6 bases at J; junction bases unmatched: 10. The CDR3 is CASGSTTGGEGQPQHF. The CDR3 bases are TGTGCTAGTGGTTCGACCACAGGGGGCGAAGGTCAGCCCCAGCATTTT.

Many counts were recorded for this clonotype. This chain joins TRBV7-7 and TRBJ2-5; D may be TRBD1 or TRBD2 (5 bases each). The CDR3 loop spans 13 amino acids. Germline V gene sequence: CDR1 SSHAT, CDR2 FNYEAQ (reference sequence). V was cut by 3 bases and J by 5 bases, with 10 bases left in between. CDR3 sequence: CASSFARGETQYF. In DNA form, the CDR3 reads TGTGCCAGCAGCTTCGCGAGGGGCGAGACCCAGTACTTC.

This clonotype was observed many times. The chain joins TRBV7-8 to TRBJ2-5; D is uncertain. This CDR3 is built from 14 residues. From germline, CDR1 is SGHVS and CDR2 FQNEAQ. Trimming pared 4 bases from V and 1 base from J, leaving 10 bases between. The CDR3 sequence: CASSSPRAQETQYF. The CDR3 nucleotides read TGTGCCAGCAGCTCGCCGAGAGCCCAAGAGACCCAGTACTTC.

In this sample, this clonotype turned up many times. The V call is TRBV2, the J call TRBJ2-5; maybe TRBD1 (6 bases). This CDR3 comprises 12 residues. The V gene lost 5 bases and the J gene lost 8 bases, with 12 bases spanning the gap. CDR1 SNHLY and CDR2 FYNNEI come from the germline V gene. CDR3 nucleotide sequence: TGTGCCAGCAGTTCTAGGGGGTACACCCAGTACTTC. Translated: CASSSRGYTQYF.